The entry below describes one T cell receptor (beta chain). TCRdb reanalysed the RT-PCR reads using MiXCR and keeps one entry per CDR3 protein. The sample has about 40,000 distinct CDR3 sequences; about 30% are singletons. The record originates from a study of patients and donors after allogeneic stem cell transplantation. Germline CDR1 and CDR2: MNHEY and SVGEGT. The germline V and J ends were trimmed by 7 bases and 5 bases, with 15 bases remaining between them. The CDR3 extends over 14 amino acids. Material for sequencing was blood, either unsorted or a sorted T cell fraction (not recorded which). The chain has TRBV6-2 or TRBV6-3 and TRBJ1-5; TRBD1 is a possible D gene (6 bases). This clonotype was obtained from a human donor who was either an allogeneic HSCT recipient or a stem cell or donor lymphocyte infusion donor (not recorded which). It is not recorded whose cells these are; they may come from a transplant donor. CDR3 coding DNA: TGTGCCAGCAATCATAGGGACACCTATCAGCCCCAGCATTTT. This codes for CASNHRDTYQPQHF.